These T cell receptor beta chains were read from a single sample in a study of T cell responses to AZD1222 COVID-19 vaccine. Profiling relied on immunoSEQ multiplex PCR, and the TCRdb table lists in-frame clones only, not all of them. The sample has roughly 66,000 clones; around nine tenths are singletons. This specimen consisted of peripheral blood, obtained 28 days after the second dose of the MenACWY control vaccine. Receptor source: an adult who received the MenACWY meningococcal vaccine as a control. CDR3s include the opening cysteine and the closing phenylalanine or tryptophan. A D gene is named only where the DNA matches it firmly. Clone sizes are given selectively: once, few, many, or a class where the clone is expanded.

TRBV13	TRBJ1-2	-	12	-	TGTGCCAGCAGCTTCCGGACCGGTGGCTACACCTTC	CASSFRTGGYTF
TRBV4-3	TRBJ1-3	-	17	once	TGCGCCAGCAGCCAAGATAGGCGGACTAACCAAGGAAACACCATATATTTT	CASSQDRRTNQGNTIYF
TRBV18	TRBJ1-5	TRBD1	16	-	TGTGCCAGCTCACCACTCGGGACAGGGTTAAATCAGCCCCAGCATTTT	CASSPLGTGLNQPQHF
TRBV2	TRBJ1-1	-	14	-	TGTGCCAGCAGTGGAAGGAGGGGTAGCACTGAAGCTTTCTTT	CASSGRRGSTEAFF
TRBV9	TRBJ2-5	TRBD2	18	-	TGTGCCAGCAGCGTAGCGGGGGGACTAGCGGGAGGGAGAGAGACCCAGTACTTC	CASSVAGGLAGGRETQYF
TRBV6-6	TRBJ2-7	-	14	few	TGTGCCAGCAGTTACGCCTCGTCCGGCTACGAGCAGTACTTC	CASSYASSGYEQYF
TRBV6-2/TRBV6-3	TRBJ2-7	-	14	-	TGTGCCAGCAGCCGGACAGAGAGCTCCTACGAGCAGTACTTC	CASSRTESSYEQYF
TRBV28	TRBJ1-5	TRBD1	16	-	TGTGCCAGCAGTTCCCCCGGGACAGGGCCCAATCAGCCCCAGCATTTT	CASSSPGTGPNQPQHF
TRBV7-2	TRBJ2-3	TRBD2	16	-	TGTGCCAGCAGCTCCCGACTAGCGGGGGCTCTAGATACGCAGTATTTT	CASSSRLAGALDTQYF
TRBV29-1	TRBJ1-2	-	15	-	TGCAGCGTTGAAGAGAGGGGCAGGGGAGACTATGGCTACACCTTC	CSVEERGRGDYGYTF
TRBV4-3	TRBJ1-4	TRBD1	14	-	TGCGCCAGCAGGGACTCAGGGGGCCGGGAAAAACTGTTTTTT	CASRDSGGREKLFF
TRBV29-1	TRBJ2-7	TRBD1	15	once	TGCAGCGTTGAAAGGGGGACAGGGGGGACCTACGAGCAGTACTTC	CSVERGTGGTYEQYF
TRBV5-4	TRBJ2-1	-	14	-	TGTGCCAGCAGATGGGCCGGGGAGTTCGGTGAGCAGTTCTTC	CASRWAGEFGEQFF
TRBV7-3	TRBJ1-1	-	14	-	TGTGCCAGCAGCCCTGACGGGGGGGTAACTGAAGCTTTCTTT	CASSPDGGVTEAFF
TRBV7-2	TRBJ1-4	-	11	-	TGTGCCACCGCTTTTAATGAAAAACTGTTTTTT	CATAFNEKLFF
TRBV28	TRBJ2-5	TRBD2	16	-	TGTGCCAGCAGTTCCCCAACTAGCGGGAGACTAGAGACCCAGTACTTC	CASSSPTSGRLETQYF
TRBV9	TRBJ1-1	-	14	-	TGTGCCAGCAGCCCCTCGGCAGTGAACACTGAAGCTTTCTTT	CASSPSAVNTEAFF
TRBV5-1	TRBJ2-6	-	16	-	TGCGCCAGCAGCCCTATTTTGTCCTCTGGGGCCAACGTCCTGACTTTC	CASSPILSSGANVLTF
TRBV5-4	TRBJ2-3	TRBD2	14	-	TGTGCCAGCAGCCCAGGACTAGCAGCAGATACGCAGTATTTT	CASSPGLAADTQYF
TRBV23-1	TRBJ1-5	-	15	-	TGCGCCAGCCTTCGCCCCTCCGTGTGGTCTCAGCCCCAGCATTTT	CASLRPSVWSQPQHF
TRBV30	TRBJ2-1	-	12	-	TGTGCCTGGAGTGTAGACCGGCGGGAGCAGTTCTTC	CAWSVDRREQFF
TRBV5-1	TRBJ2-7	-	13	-	TGCGCCAGCAGGCCTCAAGGGGGAATCGAGCAGTACTTC	CASRPQGGIEQYF
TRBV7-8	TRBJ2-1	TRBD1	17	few	TGTGCCAGCAGCTCACAGGGGGCTGAGGACTCCTACAATGAGCAGTTCTTC	CASSSQGAEDSYNEQFF
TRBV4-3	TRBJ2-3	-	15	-	TGCGCCAGCAGCCAAGCGGGCGGGTCCTCCCATACGCAGTATTTT	CASSQAGGSSHTQYF
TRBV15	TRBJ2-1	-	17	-	TGTGCCACCAGCAGCCCGGGGTTTGCCTACGCCTCGGGAAGGCAGTTCTTC	CATSSPGFAYASGRQFF
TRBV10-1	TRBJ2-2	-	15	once	TGCGCCACTCACCGACAGCGGATCAACACCGGGGAGCTGTTTTTT	CATHRQRINTGELFF
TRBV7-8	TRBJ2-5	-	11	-	TGTGCCAGCAGCCTTCAAGAGACCCAGTACTTC	CASSLQETQYF
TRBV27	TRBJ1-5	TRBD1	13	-	TGTGCCAGCAGTTATTCCAAACAGGGGGAACGGCATTTT	CASSYSKQGERHF
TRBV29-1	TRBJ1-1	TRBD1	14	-	TGCAGCGTTGAAGATACACAGGGGGACACTGAAGCTTTCTTT	CSVEDTQGDTEAFF
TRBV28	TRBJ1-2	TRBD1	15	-	TGTGCCAGCAGTCCCCCCCACGACAGGGCTGAGGGCTACACCTTC	CASSPPHDRAEGYTF
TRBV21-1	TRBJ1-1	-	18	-	TGTGCCAGCAGCAAAGCACACTACAGGGGGGAGATGAACACTGAAGCTTTCTTT	CASSKAHYRGEMNTEAFF
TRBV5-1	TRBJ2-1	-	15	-	TGCGCCAGCAGCTTGGATACGCCCAAACTGGATGAGCAGTTCTTC	CASSLDTPKLDEQFF
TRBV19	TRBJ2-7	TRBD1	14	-	TGTGCCAGTACTCCACAGGGGGCGACCTACGAGCAGTACTTC	CASTPQGATYEQYF
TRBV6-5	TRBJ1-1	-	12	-	TGTGCCAGCAGATCAGGGGACACTGAAGCTTTCTTT	CASRSGDTEAFF
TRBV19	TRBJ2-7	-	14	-	TGTGCCAGCTTCTCGGGACGACACCCCTACGAGCAGTACTTC	CASFSGRHPYEQYF
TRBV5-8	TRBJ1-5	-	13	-	TGTGCCAGCAGCTTGGTGGGGAGTCAGCCCCAGCATTTT	CASSLVGSQPQHF
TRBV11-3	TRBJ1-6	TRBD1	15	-	TGTGCCAGCAGCTATGGGACAGACTATAATTCACCCCTCCACTTT	CASSYGTDYNSPLHF
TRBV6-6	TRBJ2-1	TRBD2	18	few	TGTGCCAGCAGTCCCAGACTAGCGGGGGGGCCTGCCTACAATGAGCAGTTCTTC	CASSPRLAGGPAYNEQFF
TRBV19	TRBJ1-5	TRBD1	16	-	TGTGCCAGTAGCAAAAACCCGGGACAGCTCTATCAGCCCCAGCATTTT	CASSKNPGQLYQPQHF
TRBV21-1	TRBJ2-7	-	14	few	TGTGCCAGCAGGAGACAGGGAGTTAGCCACGAGCAGTACTTC	CASRRQGVSHEQYF
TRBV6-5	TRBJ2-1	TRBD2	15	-	TGTGCCAGCAGTTACTCGGCGGGGGTTTACAATGAGCAGTTCTTC	CASSYSAGVYNEQFF
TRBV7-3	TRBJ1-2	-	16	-	TGTGCCAGCAGCTCCGGGGTAGGGTTAGATTCGGGTGGCTACACCTTC	CASSSGVGLDSGGYTF
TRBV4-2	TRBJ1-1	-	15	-	TGTGCCAGCAGCCGCCTGGCAGATATGAACACTGAAGCTTTCTTT	CASSRLADMNTEAFF
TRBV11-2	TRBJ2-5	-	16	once	TGTGCCAGCAGCTTAGTTGGTCCGCTGAATCAAGAGACCCAGTACTTC	CASSLVGPLNQETQYF
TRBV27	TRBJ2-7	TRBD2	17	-	TGTGCCAGCAGTTTATCGATGGGACTAGCGGTTCCCTACGAGCAGTACTTC	CASSLSMGLAVPYEQYF
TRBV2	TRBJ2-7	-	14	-	TGTGCCAGCACACGGGACGGAACGTACGAAGGGCAGTACTTC	CASTRDGTYEGQYF
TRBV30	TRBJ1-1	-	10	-	TGTGCCTGGGGGGATGGTGAAGCTTTCTTT	CAWGDGEAFF